This T cell receptor beta chain was sequenced for a study of cytomegalovirus exposure and HLA in healthy donors. In the study overall: From roughly 180 million T cells, an earlier analysis saw roughly 120 million unique TCR beta sequences. An early release of data contained about 85 million unique TCRs, which came from HLA-typed donors. Points from the study as a whole: Among the sequence variants, a highly shared cluster was likely an artifact of sequencing. Previous analysis showed most TCR beta V segments were productive about 87% or about 30% of the time.

Vbeta (60) and Jbeta (13) primers were used in the PCR. Sequencing was performed with immunoSEQ multiplex PCR; in TCRdb, only in-frame clones are kept and a portion is missing. The repertoire holds under 150,000 clones, with roughly 80% as singletons. In regard to this clone: Its target is unknown.

This CDR3 has 15 residues. The germline V gene has CDR1 SNHLY and CDR2 FYNNEI. V lost 1 base, J lost 1 base, and 1 base stayed unmatched. The V and J genes are TRBV2 and TRBJ1-1, with TRBD1 matching 9 bases. Sequences were obtained from PBMCs. This clonotype was sampled from a man aged 18 to 35 in good health and CMV-seronegative. CDR3 bases: TGTGCCAGCAGTGAAGGGGGACAGGGGAACACTGAAGCTTTCTTT. Translating gives CASSEGGQGNTEAFF.